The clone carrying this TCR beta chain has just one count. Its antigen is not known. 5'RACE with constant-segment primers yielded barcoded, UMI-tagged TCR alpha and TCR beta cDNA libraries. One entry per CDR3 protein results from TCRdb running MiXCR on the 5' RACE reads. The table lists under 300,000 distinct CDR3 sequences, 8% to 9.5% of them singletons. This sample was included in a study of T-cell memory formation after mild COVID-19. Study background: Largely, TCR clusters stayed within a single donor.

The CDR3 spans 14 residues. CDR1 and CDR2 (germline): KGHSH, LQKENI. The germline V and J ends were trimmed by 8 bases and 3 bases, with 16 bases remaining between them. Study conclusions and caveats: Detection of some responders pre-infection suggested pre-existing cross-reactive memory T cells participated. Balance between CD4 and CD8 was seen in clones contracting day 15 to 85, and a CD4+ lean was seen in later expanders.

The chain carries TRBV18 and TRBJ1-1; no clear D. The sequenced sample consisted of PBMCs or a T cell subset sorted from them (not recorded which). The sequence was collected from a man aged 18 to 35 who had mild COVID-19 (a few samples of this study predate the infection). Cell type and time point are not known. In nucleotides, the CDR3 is TGTGCCAGCATGTCGGCACCCCGCCACACTGAAGCTTTCTTT. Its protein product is CASMSAPRHTEAFF.